Listed below are T cell receptor beta chains from one sample, sequenced in a study. TCRdb reanalysed the RT-PCR reads using MiXCR and keeps one entry per CDR3 protein. Of approximately 720,000 distinct CDR3 sequences detected, 14% appear once; the ten largest clones hold just over 3.5%. The sequenced sample was memory CD4+ T cells from blood. These receptors originate from a female donor in good health, serving as a healthy control. The CDR3 runs from the conserved cysteine through the conserved F or W. The D gene is left open where the match is weak. Only some rows state a clone size, as once, few, many or a class for expanded clones.

v_gene	d_gene	abundance	j_gene	CDR3aa	CDR3nt
TRBV5-1	NA	NA	TRBJ2-1	CASSLGQDHNEQFF	TGCGCCAGCAGCTTGGGACAGGACCACAATGAGCAGTTCTTC
TRBV20-1	TRBD1	many	TRBJ1-4	CSADRGSTNEKLFF	TGCAGTGCTGACAGGGGATCCACTAATGAAAAACTGTTTTTT
TRBV7-2	NA	NA	TRBJ1-2	CASSLQGLGDYGYTF	TGTGCCAGCAGCTTACAGGGGCTGGGCGACTATGGCTACACCTTC
TRBV5-5	NA	few	TRBJ2-1	CASSSGNDNEQFF	TGTGCCAGCAGCTCCGGGAACGACAATGAGCAGTTCTTC
TRBV12-3/TRBV12-4	NA	NA	TRBJ1-1	CASSLSQVADTEAFF	TGTGCCAGCAGTTTATCCCAGGTGGCGGACACTGAAGCTTTCTTT
TRBV2	NA	NA	TRBJ1-6	CASKPDGQNNSPLHF	TGTGCCAGCAAACCCGACGGACAGAATAATTCACCCCTCCACTTT
TRBV6-5	NA	few	TRBJ2-7	CASSYSGAVSYEQYF	TGTGCCAGCAGTTACTCCGGGGCGGTCTCCTACGAGCAGTACTTC
TRBV5-5	NA	few	TRBJ2-6	CASSLGQGGTGANVLTF	TGTGCCAGCAGCCTAGGACAGGGAGGGACTGGGGCCAACGTCCTGACTTTC
TRBV4-3	NA	NA	TRBJ1-1	CASSPRPGNTEAFF	TGCGCCAGCAGCCCCCGTCCAGGGAACACTGAAGCTTTCTTT
TRBV4-3	NA	few	TRBJ2-4	CASSQDAAVAVQNIQYF	TGCGCCAGCAGCCAAGATGCGGCAGTAGCGGTCCAAAACATTCAGTACTTC
TRBV9	NA	few	TRBJ1-5	CASSVGWTANQPQHF	TGTGCCAGCAGCGTAGGATGGACGGCTAATCAGCCCCAGCATTTT
TRBV27	TRBD2	few	TRBJ2-1	CASNFWREVNEQFF	TGTGCCAGCAATTTTTGGCGGGAGGTCAATGAGCAGTTCTTC
TRBV6-2/TRBV6-3	NA	few	TRBJ2-1	CASSSTRGGLNEQFF	TGTGCCAGCAGCTCAACACGAGGTGGTCTGAATGAGCAGTTCTTC
TRBV7-9	NA	many	TRBJ2-7	CASSLGGVLAYEQYF	TGTGCCAGCAGCTTAGGAGGGGTTCTCGCCTACGAGCAGTACTTC
TRBV7-2	TRBD2	few	TRBJ2-2	CASSLSSGGRAGELFF	TGTGCCAGCAGCTTAAGCTCGGGGGGACGGGCCGGGGAGCTGTTTTTT
TRBV4-1	NA	few	TRBJ2-3	CASSQDLLLDTQYF	TGCGCCAGCAGCCAAGATCTTCTGTTGGATACGCAGTATTTT
TRBV29-1	TRBD1	NA	TRBJ1-2	CSVRDGDRGNGYTF	TGCAGCGTCCGCGACGGGGACAGGGGGAATGGCTACACCTTC
TRBV28	NA	few	TRBJ1-2	CASSFRSFYGYTF	TGTGCCAGCAGTTTCCGCAGTTTCTATGGCTACACCTTC
TRBV20-1	NA	many	TRBJ2-1	CSARDPPAWFF	TGCAGTGCTAGAGACCCCCCCGCATGGTTCTTC
TRBV29-1	NA	NA	TRBJ2-2	CSVARNTGELFF	TGCAGCGTAGCAAGGAACACCGGGGAGCTGTTTTTT
TRBV7-2	TRBD1	NA	TRBJ2-2	CASSVGQSYTGELFF	TGTGCCAGCAGCGTGGGACAGAGTTACACCGGGGAGCTGTTTTTT
TRBV7-2	TRBD2	NA	TRBJ2-1	CASRPQSSGRYSEQFF	TGTGCCAGCAGACCGCAATCTAGCGGGAGATACAGTGAGCAGTTCTTC
TRBV27	NA	few	TRBJ2-2	CASSLSISMTGELFF	TGTGCCAGCAGTTTATCTATCTCTATGACTGGGGAGCTGTTTTTT
TRBV6-2/TRBV6-3	NA	few	TRBJ2-1	CASRTTDYNEQFF	TGTGCCAGCAGGACCACCGACTACAATGAGCAGTTCTTC
TRBV20-1	NA	many	TRBJ1-2	CSAPNRANYGYTF	TGCAGTGCTCCTAACAGGGCTAACTATGGCTACACCTTC
TRBV5-1	TRBD2	NA	TRBJ2-5	CASSLALAGSPAQYF	TGCGCCAGCAGCTTGGCCCTAGCGGGATCTCCCGCCCAGTACTTC
TRBV4-3	NA	NA	TRBJ1-2	CASSQEGLGQGIYGYTF	TGCGCCAGCAGCCAAGAAGGTTTAGGCCAGGGGATCTATGGCTACACCTTC
TRBV19	TRBD1	few	TRBJ2-5	CASRGQDQETQYF	TGTGCCAGTAGGGGACAGGATCAAGAGACCCAGTACTTC
TRBV30	TRBD2	few	TRBJ2-3	CAWSPLTSGFTDTQYF	TGTGCCTGGAGTCCCCTGACTAGCGGGTTCACAGATACGCAGTATTTT
TRBV7-6	NA	NA	TRBJ2-5	CASSLAGGAGTQYF	TGTGCCAGCAGCTTAGCAGGTGGGGCCGGGACCCAGTACTTC
TRBV19	NA	NA	TRBJ2-3	CASSSTDTDTQYF	TGTGCCAGTAGTAGTACGGACACAGATACGCAGTATTTT